This note documents a single TCR beta chain sequence. Its target is not known. Per germline, CDR1 MNHEY and CDR2 SVGEGT. The V and J ends lost 6 bases and 3 bases, in that order; junction bases with no gene match: 12. The CDR3 consists of 17 residues. The source of the sample is a study of blood T cells in healthy people across ages. Study-level results: A strong correlation was seen between TCR beta diversity and naive T cell percentage.

The individuals who served as donors were healthy Caucasians living in Russia, aged roughly 6 to 90. The extraction recovered at least 5.5 micrograms of total RNA per sample. A sample-barcoded 5' primer and a J-beta primer mix were used in a second PCR of roughly 7 to 12 cycles. TCRdb re-called the 5' RACE reads through MiXCR, storing one row per CDR3 protein. The sample lists about 640,000 distinct CDR3 sequences, less than 45% seen once, with 25% to 35% in the top ten. This receptor was taken from a man older than 75 in good health. The rearrangement uses TRBV6-2 or TRBV6-3 and TRBJ1-5; 9 nucleotides line up with TRBD1. Sequencing used blood. The CDR3 DNA is TGTGCCAGCAGGGGAGCCGGGACAGGGTGGGACAATCAGCCCCAGCATTTT. Translated, it gives CASRGAGTGWDNQPQHF.